This T cell receptor (beta chain) stems from a study of CD8 T cell repertoires and HIV-1 epitope variants. This CDR3 has 13 residues. CDR1 is MDHEN and CDR2 is SYDVKM in the germline V gene. V lost 7 bases, J lost 0 bases, and 9 bases lay in between. This clone has a handful of counts. Its matching antigen is unknown. Sequencing used immunoSEQ multiplex PCR; TCRdb keeps in-frame clones, though not all of them. In the table there are 4,500 to 6,500 clones, about two thirds of which are singletons. Sequencing used cultured CD8+ T cells derived from PBMCs. V is TRBV28 and J is TRBJ1-1; D is ambiguous. The clonotype was recovered from a male donor with HIV. CDR3 sequence: CASTVSLNTEAFF. DNA of the CDR3: TGTGCCAGCACGGTCAGCTTGAACACTGAAGCTTTCTTT.